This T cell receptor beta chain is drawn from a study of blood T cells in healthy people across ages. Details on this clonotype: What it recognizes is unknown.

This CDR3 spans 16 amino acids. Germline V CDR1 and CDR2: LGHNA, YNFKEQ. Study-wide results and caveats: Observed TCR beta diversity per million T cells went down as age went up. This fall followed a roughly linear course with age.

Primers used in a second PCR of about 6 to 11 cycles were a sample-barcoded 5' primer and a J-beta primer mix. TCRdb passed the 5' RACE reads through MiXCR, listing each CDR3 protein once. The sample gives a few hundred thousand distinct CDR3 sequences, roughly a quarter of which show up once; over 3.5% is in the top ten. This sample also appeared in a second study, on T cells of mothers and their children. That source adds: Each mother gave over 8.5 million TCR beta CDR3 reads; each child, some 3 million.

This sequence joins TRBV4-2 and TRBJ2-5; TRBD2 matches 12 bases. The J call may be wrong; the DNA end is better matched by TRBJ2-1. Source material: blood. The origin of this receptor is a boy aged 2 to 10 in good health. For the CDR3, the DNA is TGTGCCAGCAGCGAGCGGACTAGCGGGATATACAATGAGCAGTTCTTC. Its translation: CASSERTSGIYNEQFF.